The source of this T cell receptor beta chain is a study of blood T cell repertoires in COVID-19. Study-level background: Spain, Italy and the United States supplied samples that represented acute and convalescent COVID-19. T cells, B-cell-depleted T cells, or PBMCs supplied cDNA or gDNA.

The CDR3 sequence is 18 residues long. J was trimmed by 0 bases and V by 4 bases; bases with no gene match: 5. Germline CDR1 and CDR2: SGHAT and FQNNGV. In the study's own analysis: Amplification with reference gene primers provided the estimates of nucleated cell counts. Only in-frame clones appear in the TCRdb table, and some are missing; sequencing was by immunoSEQ multiplex PCR. The V and J calls and clone size were taken over from that table, and D and trimming were inferred from the DNA. The table shows 50,000 to 70,000 clones, with around nine tenths occurring only once. The TCR comes from a woman older than 75 with active COVID-19. The chain is built from TRBV11-2 and TRBJ2-3, with 15 bases matching TRBD2. Sequences were obtained from peripheral blood. The CDR3 region has the DNA TGTGCCAGCAGCTCCGGGACTAGCGGGAGGTTCAGCACAGATACGCAGTATTTT. It translates to CASSSGTSGRFSTDTQYF.